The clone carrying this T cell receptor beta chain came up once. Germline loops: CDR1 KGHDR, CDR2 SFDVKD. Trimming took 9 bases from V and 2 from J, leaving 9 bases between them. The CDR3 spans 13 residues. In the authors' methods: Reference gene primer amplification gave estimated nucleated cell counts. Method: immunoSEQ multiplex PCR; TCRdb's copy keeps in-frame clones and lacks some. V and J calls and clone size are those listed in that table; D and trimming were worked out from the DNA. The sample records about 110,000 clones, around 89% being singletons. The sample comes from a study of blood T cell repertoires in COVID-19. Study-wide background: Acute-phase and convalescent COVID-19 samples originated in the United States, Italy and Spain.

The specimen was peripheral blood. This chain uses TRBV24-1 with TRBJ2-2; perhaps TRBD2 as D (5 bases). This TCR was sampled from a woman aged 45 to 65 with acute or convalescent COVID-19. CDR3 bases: TGTGCCACCGAGGGTTTCAACACCGGGGAGCTGTTTTTT. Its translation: CATEGFNTGELFF.